This TCR beta chain was captured in a study of blood T cells in healthy people across ages. This clonotype came up once. As yet, its antigen is unknown. Primers used in a second PCR of about 7 to 11 cycles were a sample-barcoded 5' primer and a J-beta primer mix. TCRdb re-derived calls from the 5' RACE reads in MiXCR, one entry per CDR3 protein. This sample has over 750,000 distinct CDR3 sequences; 25% occur once, and the top ten carry roughly a tenth. Findings of the study overall: Higher diversity, along with more naive CD4+ cells, distinguished long-lived donors from aged donors.

The CDR3 sequence is 16 residues long. Germline loops: CDR1 SGHRS, CDR2 YFSETQ. With 0 bases removed from V and 8 bases from J, the gap between germline ends came to 20 bases. This sample also appeared in a second study, on T cells of mothers and their children. That source notes: Three healthy Caucasian mothers, along with their six children, served as the donors. The cDNA synthesis received all extracted RNA, at approximately 1.5 ug per 15 ul. It was through the M1S primer of the second PCR that sample barcodes and 2-4 random nucleotides were added.

The receptor comes from a boy aged 5 to 17 in good health. Specimen: blood. The V call is TRBV5-1, the J call TRBJ1-2; a weak D match, TRBD1 (5 bases). CDR3 bases: TGCGCCAGCAGCTTGGAGGGCCTTACAGGAAGGGGCGGCTACACCTTC. This translates into CASSLEGLTGRGGYTF.